The clone carrying this T cell receptor (beta chain) was seen once. The sample is drawn from a study of CD8 T cells in Susac syndrome. Overall study: Blood was drawn from Susac syndrome patients while they were therapy-naive, on corticosteroids, or on intravenous immunoglobulin alone.

The patients with Susac syndrome satisfied recently defined diagnostic criteria for either definite or probable disease. Reverse transcription of about 0.5 to 1 ug RNA used random hexamers. Each CDR3 protein gets one entry after TCRdb re-called the immunoSEQ multiplex PCR reads with MiXCR. The sample yields around 170,000 distinct CDR3 sequences, 95% seen once. Germline assignment: CDR1 SGDLS and CDR2 YYNGEE. The CDR3 is 13 residues long. Trimming removed 0 bases at V and 6 bases at J, with 10 bases between. The V gene is TRBV9, the J gene TRBJ2-7; the D call may be TRBD1 or TRBD2 (5 bases each). The sequence was obtained from a human donor with Susac syndrome. Material for sequencing was CD8+ T cells from PBMCs. The CDR3 here is CASSVGRGAEQYF. CDR3 sequence (DNA): TGTGCCAGCAGCGTAGGTCGAGGGGCCGAGCAGTACTTC.